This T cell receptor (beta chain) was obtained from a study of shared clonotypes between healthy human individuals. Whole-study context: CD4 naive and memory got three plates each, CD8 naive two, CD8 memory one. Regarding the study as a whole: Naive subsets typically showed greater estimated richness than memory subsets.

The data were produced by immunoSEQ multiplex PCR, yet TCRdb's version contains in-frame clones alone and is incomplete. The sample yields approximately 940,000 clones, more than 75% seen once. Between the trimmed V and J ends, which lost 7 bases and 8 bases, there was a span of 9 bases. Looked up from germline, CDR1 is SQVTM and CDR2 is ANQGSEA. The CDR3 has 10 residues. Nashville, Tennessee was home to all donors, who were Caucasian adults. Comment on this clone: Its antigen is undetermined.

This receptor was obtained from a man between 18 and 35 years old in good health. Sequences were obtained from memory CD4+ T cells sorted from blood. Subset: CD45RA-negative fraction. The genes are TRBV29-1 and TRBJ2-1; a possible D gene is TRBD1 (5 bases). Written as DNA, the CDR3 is TGCAGCGCAGGGTTCGATGAGCAGTTCTTC. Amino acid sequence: CSAGFDEQFF.